This T cell receptor (beta chain) comes out of a study of T cell responses to AZD1222 COVID-19 vaccine. Profiling relied on immunoSEQ multiplex PCR, and the TCRdb table lists in-frame clones only, not all of them. This sample has about 100,000 clones, with 92% found just once. V was pared by 0 bases and J by 4 bases, with 11 bases between. The CDR3 spans 15 residues. Germline CDR1 is SGDLS and CDR2 is YYNGEE. This rearrangement joins TRBV9 to TRBJ1-3; D not certain. The sequences come from peripheral blood, collected on day 0 of AZD1222 vaccination. The receptor was derived from an adult in good health. CDR3 in DNA: TGTGCCAGCAGCGTAGATCGGGTGCAAGGAAACACCATATATTTT. Its translation: CASSVDRVQGNTIYF.